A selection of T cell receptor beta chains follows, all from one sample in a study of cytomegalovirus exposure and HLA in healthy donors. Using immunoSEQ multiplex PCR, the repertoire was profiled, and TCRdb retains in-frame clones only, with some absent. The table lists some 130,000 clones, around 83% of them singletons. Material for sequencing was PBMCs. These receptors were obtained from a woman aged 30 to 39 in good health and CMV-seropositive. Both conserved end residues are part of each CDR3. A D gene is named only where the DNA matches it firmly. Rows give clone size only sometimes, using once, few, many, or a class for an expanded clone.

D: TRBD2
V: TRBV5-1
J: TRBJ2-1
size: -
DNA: TGCGCCAGCGGCGCGGGGGGACCCCACTCCTACAATGAGCAGTTCTTC
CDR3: CASGAGGPHSYNEQFF

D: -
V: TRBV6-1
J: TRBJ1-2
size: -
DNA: TGTGCCAGCAGTGAAGAGGTGTGGGGGCAGGATGGCTACACCTTC
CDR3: CASSEEVWGQDGYTF

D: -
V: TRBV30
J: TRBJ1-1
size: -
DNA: TGTGCCTGGAGCCCCAGGTTCAACACTGAAGCTTTCTTT
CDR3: CAWSPRFNTEAFF

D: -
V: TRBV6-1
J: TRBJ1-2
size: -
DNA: TGTGCCTGCCTAGAGACCTCCTTTCGACATGGCTACACCTTC
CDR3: CACLETSFRHGYTF

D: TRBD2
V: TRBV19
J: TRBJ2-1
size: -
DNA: TGTGCCAGTAGTATCCGGGCGGGAGAACATGAGCAGTTCTTC
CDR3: CASSIRAGEHEQFF

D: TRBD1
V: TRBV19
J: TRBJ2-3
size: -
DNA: TGTGCCACTCTCGGACAGGGGGCCACAGATACGCAGTATTTT
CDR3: CATLGQGATDTQYF

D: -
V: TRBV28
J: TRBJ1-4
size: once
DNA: TGTGCCAGCAGCCGGCGCGGGGATGAAAAACTGTTTTTT
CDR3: CASSRRGDEKLFF

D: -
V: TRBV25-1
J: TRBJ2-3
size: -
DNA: TGTGCCAGCAGTGAATTCGCAGCGGTCACAGATACGCAGTATTTT
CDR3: CASSEFAAVTDTQYF

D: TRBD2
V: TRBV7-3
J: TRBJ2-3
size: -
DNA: TGTGCCAGCAGCTCTAGCGGGGCCCGGCCAGATACGCAGTATTTT
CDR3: CASSSSGARPDTQYF

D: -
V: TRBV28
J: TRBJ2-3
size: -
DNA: TGTGCCAGCACCCTCGCAGGCCTCACAGATACGCAGTATTTT
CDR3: CASTLAGLTDTQYF

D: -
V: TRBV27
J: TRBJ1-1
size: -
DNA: TGTGCCAGCAGTTTTCTGCCGACAGCGAACACTGAAGCTTTCTTT
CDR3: CASSFLPTANTEAFF

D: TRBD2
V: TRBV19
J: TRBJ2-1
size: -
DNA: TGTGCCAGTAGAGGAGGGACTAGCGGGAGATATGAGCAGTTCTTC
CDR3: CASRGGTSGRYEQFF

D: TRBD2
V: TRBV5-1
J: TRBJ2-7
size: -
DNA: TGCGCCAGCACCAGGGGGCTAGCGGGAGACGAGCAGTACTTC
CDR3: CASTRGLAGDEQYF

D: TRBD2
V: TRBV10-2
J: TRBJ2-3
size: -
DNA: TGCGCCAGCAGTGAGGCTAGCGGGAGGGCCTCGCAGTATTTT
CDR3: CASSEASGRASQYF

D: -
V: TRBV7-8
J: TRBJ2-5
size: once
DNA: TGTGCCAGCAGACTAGGCGGGGAGACCCAGTACTTC
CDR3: CASRLGGETQYF

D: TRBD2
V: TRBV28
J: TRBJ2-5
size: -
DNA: TGTGCCAGCAGTTTAAGAGGAGAAGCGGGGGGTCCGGGGACGGAGACCCAGTACTTC
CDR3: CASSLRGEAGGPGTETQYF

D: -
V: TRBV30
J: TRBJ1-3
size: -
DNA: TGTGCCTGGAGTCCTTTAGTGATCTCTGGAAACACCATATATTTT
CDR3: CAWSPLVISGNTIYF

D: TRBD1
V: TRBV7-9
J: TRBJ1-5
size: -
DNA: TGTGCCAGCAGCTTAGGACAGGGGTTGGGTAGCAATCAGCCCCAGCATTTT
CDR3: CASSLGQGLGSNQPQHF

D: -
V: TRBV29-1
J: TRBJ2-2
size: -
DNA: TGCAGCCAGCGGGCTGACACCGGGGAGCTGTTTTTT
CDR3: CSQRADTGELFF